One sample yielded the 29 T cell receptor beta chains listed below, sequenced in a study of T cell responses to AZD1222 COVID-19 vaccine. TCRdb's table, derived via immunoSEQ multiplex PCR, lists solely in-frame clones and lacks some. The sample contains 150,000 to 200,000 clones, about 92% of which appear only once. The material was peripheral blood, obtained 28 days after the second AZD1222 dose. Receptors originate from an adult who received the AZD1222 COVID-19 vaccine.

V and J are TRBV10-3 and TRBJ2-1; 10 nucleotides align to TRBD2. V gave up 4 bases and J gave up 7 bases; unmatched junction bases: 4. Germline CDR1 and CDR2: ENHRY and SYGVKD. The CDR3 is made up of 14 amino acids. The CDR3 DNA is TGTGCCATCAGTGGGAGCGGGGGGGCTAATGAGCAGTTCTTC. This encodes CAISGSGGANEQFF.

This chain connects TRBV27 to TRBJ1-6, with D possibly matching TRBD1 (6 bases). Germline lookup yields CDR1 MNHEY and CDR2 SMNVEV (reference sequence). V lost 3 bases and J 14 bases, leaving 14 bases between the germline ends. The length of the CDR3 is 13 residues. The CDR3: CASSLLQGISLHF. The CDR3, as DNA: TGTGCCAGCAGTTTGTTACAGGGAATCTCCCTCCACTTT.

The chain carries TRBV9 and TRBJ1-4; D is possibly TRBD1 (5 bases). The germline V gene has CDR1 SGDLS and CDR2 YYNGEE. V dropped 1 base and J dropped 6 bases, with 13 bases sitting between them. CDR3 length: 15 amino acids. The CDR3 sequence is CASSVSQGVDEKLFF. The DNA for the CDR3 is TGTGCCAGCAGCGTATCACAAGGGGTTGATGAAAAACTGTTTTTT.

The rearrangement links TRBV5-1 to TRBJ2-3, with D unresolved. The CDR3 sequence is 15 residues long. V was pared by 4 bases and J by 3 bases, with 15 bases between. Germline V gives CDR1 SGHRS, CDR2 YFSETQ. The CDR3 DNA reads as TGCGCCAGCAGCAAAGACCCTTTCCATACAGATACGCAGTATTTT. Translated: CASSKDPFHTDTQYF.

The rearrangement joins TRBV10-1 to TRBJ1-1; no reliable D call. CDR3 length equals 15 residues. Germline CDR1 WNHNN, CDR2 SYGVQD (reference sequence). Between the trimmed V and J ends, which lost 2 bases and 7 bases, there was a span of 17 bases. The CDR3 region is CASSETGMKFDEAFF. DNA for the CDR3: TGCGCCAGCAGTGAGACCGGGATGAAATTCGATGAAGCTTTCTTT.

V usage is TRBV11-2 and J usage is TRBJ2-3, with 7 positions matching TRBD2. From germline, CDR1 is SGHAT and CDR2 FQNNGV. V shed 1 base, J shed 0 bases, and the junction held 4 bases outside the gene matches. This CDR3 is 16 amino acids long. DNA of the CDR3: TGTGCCAGCAGCTTAGGGGCTAGCGGAAGCACAGATACGCAGTATTTT. Its protein product is CASSLGASGSTDTQYF.

The rearrangement joins TRBV4-1 to TRBJ2-5; D perhaps matches TRBD2 (5 bases). Looked up from germline, CDR1 is MGHRA and CDR2 is YSYEKL. The CDR3 extends over 16 amino acids. V lost 1 base, J lost 3 bases, and 15 bases lay in between. In nucleotides, the CDR3 is TGCGCCAGCAGCCAAGGGGGTGTGGGAGCGGAAGAGACCCAGTACTTC. Translated, it gives CASSQGGVGAEETQYF.

The V gene is TRBV18, the J gene TRBJ2-1; D may match TRBD1 or TRBD2 (6 bases each). From germline, CDR1 is KGHSH and CDR2 LQKENI. V lost 6 bases to trimming and J lost 4 bases, with 13 bases between them. CDR3 length: 14 amino acids. This CDR3 is CASSRGAPYNEQFF. The DNA of the CDR3 is TGTGCCAGCTCTAGGGGGGCCCCTTACAATGAGCAGTTCTTC.

This clone was seen once. The chain couples TRBV14 to TRBJ2-2; TRBD2 is a possible D gene (6 bases). With 0 bases removed from V and 3 bases from J, the gap between germline ends came to 8 bases. This CDR3 has 15 residues. The V gene's germline CDR1 is SGHDN and CDR2 FVKESK. CDR3 protein: CASSQDRGYTGELFF. DNA of the CDR3: TGTGCCAGCAGCCAAGATCGGGGGTACACCGGGGAGCTGTTTTTT.

The J gene is TRBJ2-1, the V gene TRBV4-1; 9 bases map to TRBD1. V trimming: 0 bases; J trimming: 2 bases; junction bases outside the gene matches: 5. Germline V gene data show CDR1 as MGHRA and CDR2 as YSYEKL. The CDR3 is 17 amino acids. CDR3 sequence (DNA): TGCGCCAGCAGCCAAGACTTTACAGGGGGCCCCTACAATGAGCAGTTCTTC. This gives the protein CASSQDFTGGPYNEQFF.

The chain carries TRBV7-9 and TRBJ2-2; TRBD2 agrees at 10 bases. V gave up 10 bases and J gave up 0 bases; unmatched junction bases: 8. CDR1 and CDR2 (germline): SEHNR, FQNEAQ (reference sequence). CDR3 length: 16 residues. The CDR3 here is CATALAGGTNTGELFF. For the CDR3, the DNA is TGTGCCACCGCCTTAGCGGGGGGCACGAACACCGGGGAGCTGTTTTTT.

V is TRBV6-1 and J is TRBJ2-1; D is possibly TRBD2 (5 bases). Looked up from germline, CDR1 is MNHNS and CDR2 is SASEGT. The ends were cut back, 0 bases at V and 2 bases at J, with 11 bases in the middle. CDR3 length equals 16 residues. This CDR3 reads CASSEASGSPYNEQFF. CDR3 DNA sequence: TGTGCCAGCAGTGAAGCGTCGGGGTCCCCCTACAATGAGCAGTTCTTC.

The V and J genes are TRBV19 and TRBJ2-7; the match to TRBD2 covers 8 bases. This CDR3 region has 14 residues. Trimming took 5 bases from V and 0 from J; bases not matched to a gene: 3. CDR1 is LNHDA, CDR2 SQIVND, per germline (reference sequence). The chain's CDR3 is CASSLSGVSYEQYF. In nucleotides, the CDR3 is TGTGCCAGTAGTCTTAGCGGGGTCTCCTACGAGCAGTACTTC.

This chain joins TRBV12-3 or TRBV12-4 and TRBJ1-2; weak D call: TRBD1 (6 bases). V was trimmed by 4 bases and J by 5 bases, leaving 8 bases between them. The CDR3 is 12 residues long. CDR3 in DNA: TGTGCCAGCAGTTACACAGGGTATGGCTACACCTTC. This sequence encodes CASSYTGYGYTF.

The chain joins TRBV30 to TRBJ1-5; maybe TRBD1 (5 bases). Looked up from germline, CDR1 is GTSNPN and CDR2 is SVGIG (reference sequence). V was shortened by 2 bases and J by 3 bases, with 11 bases between the two germline ends. The CDR3 length is 14 residues. The DNA for the CDR3 is TGTGCCTGGAGTCCCGGGACTGCCAATCAGCCCCAGCATTTT. Protein product: CAWSPGTANQPQHF. The variable domain in full, completed from reference TRBV30 and TRBJ1-5, reads SQTIHQWPATLVQPVGSPLSLECTVEGTSNPNLYWYRQAAGRGLQLLFYSVGIGQISSEVPQNLSASRPQDRQFILSSKKLLLSDSGFYLCAWSPGTANQPQHFGDGTRLSIL.

This rearrangement joins TRBV7-2 to TRBJ2-5; D unclear. Germline V gene data show CDR1 as SGHTA and CDR2 as FQGNSA. The length of the CDR3 is 15 residues. Between the trimmed V and J ends, which lost 1 base and 1 base, there was a span of 10 bases. The CDR3 bases are TGTGCCAGCAGCTTAGGTCCGCGTCGCCAAGAGACCCAGTACTTC. Its protein product is CASSLGPRRQETQYF.

The rearrangement joins TRBV9 to TRBJ1-5, with D perhaps TRBD1 (5 bases). Germline-derived CDR1 and CDR2 are SGDLS and YYNGEE. This CDR3 is built from 13 residues. V lost 0 bases and J 8 bases, leaving 9 bases between the germline ends. The DNA of the CDR3 is TGTGCCAGCAGCGTAGGGACACATGAGCCCCAGCATTTT. Translating it yields CASSVGTHEPQHF.

V gene TRBV27 combines with J gene TRBJ1-2; no clear D gene. V was clipped by 2 bases and J by 8 bases, with 15 bases between them. Germline V gene data show CDR1 as MNHEY and CDR2 as SMNVEV (reference sequence). The CDR3 spans 14 residues. This chain's CDR3 is CASSLRAGQKGYTF. The DNA for the CDR3 is TGTGCCAGCAGTTTAAGGGCGGGTCAGAAGGGCTACACCTTC.

This chain joins TRBV5-1 and TRBJ1-3, with no clear D. The CDR3 sequence is 18 residues long. The germline CDR1 and CDR2 sequences are SGHRS and YFSETQ. Trimming pared 0 bases from V and 0 bases from J, leaving 16 bases between. CDR3 residues: CASSLGPPGQSSGNTIYF. DNA of the CDR3: TGCGCCAGCAGCTTGGGACCCCCAGGTCAGAGCTCTGGAAACACCATATATTTT.

V is TRBV7-9 and J is TRBJ2-5; perhaps TRBD2 as D (6 bases). Trimming pared 7 bases from V and 4 bases from J, leaving 19 bases between. The CDR3 spans 15 residues. Looked up from germline, CDR1 is SEHNR and CDR2 is FQNEAQ (reference sequence). The CDR3 sequence is CASTPVVGGRETQYF. CDR3 DNA: TGTGCCAGCACCCCTGTAGTGGGGGGAAGAGAGACCCAGTACTTC.

With respect to this clone: Given a much more abundant clone one base away, this may be a read error. The chain employs TRBV6-4 and TRBJ1-6; D ambiguous. The CDR3 is made up of 13 amino acids. Germline CDR1 is MRHNA and CDR2 is SNTAGT. Trimming took off 2 bases at V and 5 bases at J, with 4 bases between the two ends. This chain's CDR3 is CASSDRDNSPLHF. CDR3 coding DNA: TGTGCCAGCAGTGACAGGGATAATTCACCCCTCCACTTT.

The chain carries TRBV9 and TRBJ2-3; the D is unclear. The CDR3 extends over 17 amino acids. CDR1 and CDR2 from the germline V gene are SGDLS and YYNGEE. With 4 bases removed from V and 0 bases from J, the gap between germline ends came to 18 bases. The CDR3 reads CASSFFMGSSSTDTQYF. CDR3 nucleotide sequence: TGTGCCAGCAGCTTCTTCATGGGAAGCTCTAGCACAGATACGCAGTATTTT.

The chain joins TRBV6-1 to TRBJ1-3, with TRBD1 as a possible D gene (5 bases). CDR3 length: 16 amino acids. The germline V gene has CDR1 MNHNS and CDR2 SASEGT. V was pared by 3 bases and J by 0 bases, with 12 bases between. The DNA of the CDR3 is TGTGCCAGCAGTGATGGGGGGGACCCCTCTGGAAACACCATATATTTT. Its translation: CASSDGGDPSGNTIYF.

The CDR3 here is CASSAVGDRGTNHYGYTF. CDR3 sequence (DNA): TGTGCCAGCAGTGCCGTCGGGGACAGGGGGACAAACCACTATGGCTACACCTTC. The chain has TRBV6-1 and TRBJ1-2; 11 nucleotides match TRBD1. Per germline, CDR1 MNHNS and CDR2 SASEGT. The CDR3 is 18 amino acids. After removal of 4 bases from V and 3 bases from J, the junction contained 13 bases not matched to a gene.

The chain carries TRBV29-1 and TRBJ1-2; D is uncertain. Germline V CDR1 and CDR2: SQVTM, ANQGSEA. The CDR3 is made up of 13 amino acids. The V end lost 3 bases, the J end lost 5 bases, and 13 bases lay between the germline ends. The CDR3 region has the DNA TGCAGCGTTGAGGGAGGGAATTTTTATGGCTACACCTTC. Residues: CSVEGGNFYGYTF.

The count of this clone is one. This rearrangement joins TRBV6-5 to TRBJ2-1, with 12 bases matching TRBD2. Germline CDR1 MNHEY, CDR2 SVGAGI. V lost 4 bases, J lost 4 bases, and 2 bases stayed unmatched. The CDR3 has 15 amino acids. The CDR3 region has the DNA TGTGCCAGCAGTTCGACTAGCGGGGGATACAATGAGCAGTTCTTC. It is translated as CASSSTSGGYNEQFF.

This chain connects TRBV27 to TRBJ1-1; 9 bases fit TRBD1. Trimming took 5 bases from V and 5 from J; bases not matched to a gene: 6. Germline V gives CDR1 MNHEY, CDR2 SMNVEV (reference sequence). The CDR3 loop spans 14 amino acids. DNA of the CDR3: TGTGCCAGCAGTCCAGACAGGGGGAGGACTGAAGCTTTCTTT. It yields the protein CASSPDRGRTEAFF.

This clone was seen just once. The chain is built from TRBV5-1 and TRBJ1-4; unclear D gene. The CDR3 loop spans 14 amino acids. The germline CDR1 and CDR2 sequences are SGHRS and YFSETQ. V was trimmed by 1 base and J by 7 bases, leaving 11 bases between them. The CDR3: CASSLRLNREKLFF. CDR3 coding DNA: TGCGCCAGCAGCTTGCGGCTCAACCGTGAAAAACTGTTTTTT. The full variable domain, its missing parts supplied by reference TRBV5-1 and TRBJ1-4, is KAGVTQTPRYLIKTRGQQVTLSCSPISGHRSVSWYQQTPGQGLQFLFEYFSETQRNKGNFPGRFSGRQFSNSRSEMNVSTLELGDSALYLCASSLRLNREKLFFGSGTQLSVL.

This chain joins TRBV4-2 and TRBJ1-5; TRBD1 matches at 9 bases. V was clipped by 0 bases and J by 5 bases; unmatched bases: 8. There are 17 residues in the CDR3. Germline V lookup: CDR1 LGHNA, CDR2 YNFKEQ. CDR3 sequence: CASSQDWNRGHYQPQHF. The CDR3 DNA follows: TGTGCCAGCAGCCAAGATTGGAACAGGGGGCATTATCAGCCCCAGCATTTT.